This T cell receptor (beta chain) was identified in a study of OX40 agonist ivuxolimab in advanced cancers. Assay: immunoSEQ multiplex PCR; the TCRdb copy retains only in-frame clones and omits some. Of about 77,000 clones listed, under 90% were seen once; the top ten hold less than 3%. Findings and caveats of the study: Among expanded peripheral T cells, antigen specificity went undetermined.

Turning to this clone: No antigen is known for it.

V gave up 2 bases and J gave up 1 base, with 8 bases separating them. There are 13 residues in the CDR3. Germline CDR1 SQVTM, CDR2 ANQGSEA. This receptor was identified in an adult with an advanced solid tumor such as melanoma, head and neck, liver or kidney cancer. This chain connects TRBV29-1 to TRBJ1-2; D gene ambiguous. The sample in question was CD4+ or CD8+ T cells sorted from blood, obtained in a trial of the OX40 agonist ivuxolimab. For the CDR3, the DNA is TGCAGCGTTGAAAGGGTTATTAACTATGGCTACACCTTC. It encodes CSVERVINYGYTF.